The rows below give T cell receptor beta chains drawn from one sample of a study of blood T cell repertoires in COVID-19. Some clones are missing from TCRdb's copy, which holds only in-frame ones; the method was immunoSEQ multiplex PCR. This sample carries 95,000 to 100,000 clones, approximately 90% of them seen once, and the ten largest clones take roughly 17%. Sequencing used peripheral blood. These receptors all stem from a man between 45 and 60 years old with acute or convalescent COVID-19. CDR3s leave out the opening cysteine and the closing phenylalanine or tryptophan. Clone size is not always given. Where it is, it says once, few, many or a class for expanded clones.

V gene	J gene	clone size	CDR3 protein
TRBV6-5	TRBJ2-5	NA	ASSYVAGGQETQY
TRBV6-2/TRBV6-3	TRBJ1-5	NA	ASSRDRNQPQH
TRBV5-6	TRBJ2-3	NA	ASSLGQGLDTQY
TRBV5-6	TRBJ2-3	NA	ASSLGGLETTDTQY
TRBV29-1	TRBJ1-2	NA	SVDRIGGEEDGYT
TRBV3-1/TRBV3-2	TRBJ1-3	NA	ASSLGGTAGNTIY
TRBV19	TRBJ2-3	NA	ASNPRRSTGARGDTQY
TRBV4-1	TRBJ1-2	few	ASSQIEFFEGAAHYGYT
TRBV6-5	TRBJ1-4	NA	ASSKQGWTNEKLF
TRBV6-5	TRBJ1-1	once	ASSYSPEEMNTEAF
TRBV18	TRBJ2-5	NA	ASSPQRQETQY
TRBV10-3	TRBJ2-3	once	AISLGLTTDTQY
TRBV5-1	TRBJ1-2	NA	ASSWGQGGGGYT
TRBV5-1	TRBJ2-5	NA	ATSRTSGAAETQY
TRBV28	TRBJ2-1	NA	ASRRQVGEQF
TRBV28	TRBJ1-4	NA	ASGGTAHNEKLF
TRBV7-6	TRBJ2-2	NA	ASSARGGANTGELF
TRBV2	TRBJ1-2	NA	ASSTGQPPNGYT
TRBV28	TRBJ1-2	NA	ASSRTYGYT
TRBV7-6	TRBJ1-4	NA	ASSKDRVANEKLF
TRBV5-1	TRBJ1-2	NA	ASSLVKGANSGYT
TRBV10-3	TRBJ1-1	NA	AISEADRGGNTEAF
TRBV6-5	TRBJ1-3	NA	ASRGTTDSGNTIY
TRBV6-2/TRBV6-3	TRBJ2-7	NA	ASSLLGPYEQY
TRBV19	TRBJ1-6	NA	ASKDRGEFYSPLH
TRBV7-2	TRBJ1-6	NA	ASSLTGQGQTPLH
TRBV5-4	TRBJ1-2	NA	ASSGRQDNYGYT
TRBV4-1	TRBJ1-1	NA	ASSQDREGVGTEAF
TRBV7-2	TRBJ1-6	NA	ASSLVAAGNSPLH
TRBV6-4	TRBJ1-6	NA	ASRTGGTNSPLH
TRBV7-2	TRBJ2-7	NA	ASSLDRTPTYEQY
TRBV2	TRBJ1-1	NA	ASSEPLSYEAF
TRBV6-5	TRBJ2-1	once	ASSPLAGDLNEQF
TRBV11-2	TRBJ2-1	NA	ASSQISTGTDLYNEQF
TRBV19	TRBJ1-1	NA	ASTYSMNTEAF
TRBV7-3	TRBJ1-3	NA	ASSFREQATPGNTIY
TRBV5-4	TRBJ1-6	NA	ASSTDRAFNSPLH
TRBV2	TRBJ2-3	NA	ASRAIGTGGDTDTQY
TRBV28	TRBJ1-5	once	ASSSHTGQGAFNQPQH
TRBV6-4	TRBJ1-2	NA	ASSDLPKGHRGYT
TRBV5-1	TRBJ2-1	NA	ASSLGMADKYNEQF
TRBV5-1	TRBJ1-6	NA	ASSRQEISSYNSPLH
TRBV2	TRBJ1-5	NA	ASSEAGGSQPQH
TRBV3-1/TRBV3-2	TRBJ1-5	NA	ASSPGNLNQPQH
TRBV9	TRBJ2-1	NA	ASSVGGARGNEQF
TRBV5-1	TRBJ2-2	few	ASSEGTGILGELF
TRBV2	TRBJ1-2	NA	ASSRSTGGDRSYGYT
TRBV14	TRBJ2-6	NA	ASSHLSGANVLT
TRBV13	TRBJ1-3	NA	ASSSRGAYSGNTIY
TRBV11-3	TRBJ2-7	NA	ASSLGQGAAYEQY
TRBV5-1	TRBJ1-1	few	ASTLTVNTEAF
TRBV5-1	TRBJ1-4	once	ASNLDGGNEKLF
TRBV2	TRBJ1-5	NA	ASSGDSLSGQPQH
TRBV4-1	TRBJ2-7	NA	ASTQRGGWYEQY
TRBV7-9	TRBJ1-2	NA	ASSKTRNYGYT
TRBV28	TRBJ1-3	NA	ASSFDATGNTIY
TRBV6-4	TRBJ1-4	NA	ASSDSGGGLKKLF
TRBV11-2	TRBJ2-1	NA	ASSRGQFYEQF
TRBV5-6	TRBJ2-2	once	ASSLGGTVFANTGELF
TRBV19	TRBJ1-1	NA	ASSLPYQKNTEAF